These T cell receptor beta chains were read from a single sample in a study of OX40 agonist ivuxolimab in advanced cancers. Here immunoSEQ multiplex PCR was the method, and the copy in TCRdb shows in-frame clones only, minus some. Among 70,000 to 85,000 clones listed, approximately 95% were seen once. Specimen: CD4+ or CD8+ T cells sorted from blood, collected in a trial of the OX40 agonist ivuxolimab. The receptors derive from an adult with an advanced solid tumor such as melanoma, head and neck, liver or kidney cancer. CDR3s include the opening cysteine and the closing phenylalanine or tryptophan. Each record gives: V gene, J gene, clone size, D gene, CDR3 DNA, CDR3 protein. A D gene is named only where the DNA matches it firmly. Only part of the rows carry a size: once, few, many, or a class if the clone is expanded.

TRBV6-5,TRBJ2-3,-,-,TGTGCCAGCAGTTACAAAGGGGTTAAGGTAGATACGCAGTATTTT,CASSYKGVKVDTQYF
TRBV15,TRBJ1-5,-,-,TGTGCCACCCGGGGGGGACAACGCAATCAGCCCCAGCATTTT,CATRGGQRNQPQHF
TRBV9,TRBJ2-1,once,TRBD2,TGTGCCAGCAGCGTAGAGGCGCGGGGAGGGGCCTACAATGAGCAGTTCTTC,CASSVEARGGAYNEQFF
TRBV6-5,TRBJ2-1,-,TRBD1,TGTGCCAGCAGCGCCGGGACAGGGTCCTACAATGAGCAGTTCTTC,CASSAGTGSYNEQFF
TRBV4-1,TRBJ2-1,-,TRBD2,TGCGCCAGCAGCCAAGATAGCGGGAGTCACCTGAATGAGCAGTTCTTC,CASSQDSGSHLNEQFF
TRBV27,TRBJ2-1,-,-,TGTGCCAGCAGTTTATCCCTCGTAGGAAGGAATGAGCAGTTCTTC,CASSLSLVGRNEQFF
TRBV27,TRBJ1-2,-,-,TGTGCCAGCAGTATAGGGGAATATGGCTACACCTTC,CASSIGEYGYTF
TRBV27,TRBJ2-1,-,-,TGTGCCAGCAGTTTATCGATCCAGGCGCCCTACAATGAGCAGTTCTTC,CASSLSIQAPYNEQFF
TRBV5-4,TRBJ1-1,-,-,TGTGCCAGCAGCTTGGCCCCCTCGGCAGTGAACACTGAAGCTTTCTTT,CASSLAPSAVNTEAFF
TRBV27,TRBJ2-1,-,TRBD1,TGTGCCAGCAGTTTGATTGGGACAGGGTTCCACAATGAGCAGTTCTTC,CASSLIGTGFHNEQFF
TRBV29-1,TRBJ2-7,-,-,TGCAGCGTTGAAAACAGGGATACCTACGAGCAGTACTTC,CSVENRDTYEQYF
TRBV5-1,TRBJ2-7,-,-,TGCGCCAGCAGCATAACAGGGTCTGAGCAGTACTTC,CASSITGSEQYF
TRBV4-2,TRBJ2-7,-,TRBD2,TGTGCCAGCAGCCAGGAGGGGCTAGCGGGAGGGGGGCAGTACTTC,CASSQEGLAGGGQYF
TRBV6-5,TRBJ2-7,-,TRBD1,TGTGCCAGCAGTCCGCGACAGGGATACTACGAGCAGTACTTC,CASSPRQGYYEQYF
TRBV28,TRBJ2-7,-,-,TGTGCCAGCAGTTTATTGGAGGAGCTTTCCTACGAGCAGTACTTC,CASSLLEELSYEQYF
TRBV5-6,TRBJ1-3,once,TRBD1,TGTGCCAGCAGCTGGACGACAGGGGCGCGGGGAAACACCATATATTTT,CASSWTTGARGNTIYF
TRBV4-3,TRBJ1-1,-,-,TGCGCCAGCAGCCAAGCCACCCTGAACACTGAAGCTTTCTTT,CASSQATLNTEAFF
TRBV30,TRBJ2-3,-,TRBD1,TGTGCCTGGGCAATTACGACAGGGGGGAGACGGGATACGCAGTATTTT,CAWAITTGGRRDTQYF
TRBV27,TRBJ1-4,-,TRBD1,TGTGCCAGCAGGGTGGGGACAGGGTTTGAAAAACTGTTTTTT,CASRVGTGFEKLFF
TRBV27,TRBJ2-2,once,-,TGTGCCAGCGGCATGACCGGGGAGCTGTTTTTT,CASGMTGELFF
TRBV5-6,TRBJ2-7,-,TRBD1,TGTGCCAGCAGCTGGGGACAGGGATACTACGAGCAGTACTTC,CASSWGQGYYEQYF
TRBV30,TRBJ2-5,-,TRBD2,TGTGCCTGGAGTGTACTAGCGGAGGAAGAGACCCAGTACTTC,CAWSVLAEEETQYF
TRBV7-9,TRBJ2-7,-,-,TGTGCCAGCAGCTTAGTTCCCGATAGTAGGCCCTACGAGCAGTACTTC,CASSLVPDSRPYEQYF
TRBV28,TRBJ1-1,-,-,TGTGCCAGCAGTTTGGCGGTGAACACTGAAGCTTTCTTT,CASSLAVNTEAFF
TRBV6-5,TRBJ2-7,-,-,TGTGCCAGCAGCCATTACTCCAGTTACGAGCAGTACTTC,CASSHYSSYEQYF
TRBV30,TRBJ2-1,-,-,TGTGCCTGGAGTTGGGGTCAGGGGTCCCGCAATGAGCAGTTCTTC,CAWSWGQGSRNEQFF
TRBV13,TRBJ2-1,-,TRBD2,TGTGCCAGCAGCGAGCCGGGACTAGCGTTCAACAATGAGCAGTTCTTC,CASSEPGLAFNNEQFF
TRBV13,TRBJ1-1,once,-,TGTGCCAGCAGCTTAAGGAACACTGAAGCTTTCTTT,CASSLRNTEAFF
TRBV27,TRBJ2-1,-,-,TGTGCCAGCACGGGAGATGAGAATGAGCAGTTCTTC,CASTGDENEQFF
TRBV6-5,TRBJ2-7,-,-,TGTGCCAGCAGTTACGGCAGGGGACTCGAGCAGTACTTC,CASSYGRGLEQYF
TRBV7-9,TRBJ1-1,-,-,TGTGCCAGCATCTCAAACAGGGAAAGGGACATGAACACTGAAGCTTTCTTT,CASISNRERDMNTEAFF
TRBV7-6,TRBJ2-7,-,-,TGTGCCAGCAGCTTAGTAATGCGCGGGGCCACCTACGAGCAGTACTTC,CASSLVMRGATYEQYF
TRBV29-1,TRBJ2-7,-,TRBD2,TGCAGCGTCCGTGGACTAGCGGGGGCCTACGAGCAGTACTTC,CSVRGLAGAYEQYF
TRBV7-9,TRBJ2-5,once,-,TGTGCCAGCAGCCGTGACGGCGCAGAGACCCAGTACTTC,CASSRDGAETQYF
TRBV7-2,TRBJ2-7,-,-,TGTGCCAGCAGCTTAGCGAAAGCGATTAGGCTACACTACGAGCAGTACTTC,CASSLAKAIRLHYEQYF
TRBV6-6,TRBJ2-2,-,TRBD2,TGTGCCAGCAGTTACTCAATAGCGGGGTTAACCGGGGAGCTGTTTTTT,CASSYSIAGLTGELFF
TRBV30,TRBJ1-5,-,TRBD1,TGTGCCTGGGGACAGGTAAGCAATCAGCCCCAGCATTTT,CAWGQVSNQPQHF
TRBV2,TRBJ2-7,-,TRBD1,TGTGCCAGCAGTGCGGGCAGGGGGTACGAGCAGTACTTC,CASSAGRGYEQYF
TRBV7-9,TRBJ2-1,-,-,TGTGCCAGCAGCGTAGGAGGGGGGAATGAGCAGTTCTTC,CASSVGGGNEQFF
TRBV28,TRBJ2-1,-,TRBD2,TGTGCCAGCAGTCTAAGACTAGCGGGAGGGCCTTGGAGCTCCTACAATGAGCAGTTCTTC,CASSLRLAGGPWSSYNEQFF
TRBV5-6,TRBJ1-5,-,-,TGTGCCAGCAGCTCCGGGATAGGGGATCAGCCCCAGCATTTT,CASSSGIGDQPQHF
TRBV7-9,TRBJ2-1,-,-,TGTGCCAGCAGCTTACTTTTCAATGAGCAGTTCTTC,CASSLLFNEQFF
TRBV2,TRBJ2-7,-,-,TGTGCCAGCAGCCCCGGTGAGGACTACGAGCAGTACTTC,CASSPGEDYEQYF
TRBV7-9,TRBJ2-7,-,-,TGTGCCAGCAGCTCCGGGACAACAGGCAGCGAGCAGTACTTC,CASSSGTTGSEQYF
TRBV4-2,TRBJ1-2,-,-,TGTGCCAGCAGCCAGGGGGCGGAAGGCTACACCTTC,CASSQGAEGYTF
TRBV21-1,TRBJ2-2,-,-,TGTGCCATCATCAAGGGGAGGGACCGCCATAACACCGGGGAGCTGTTTTTT,CAIIKGRDRHNTGELFF
TRBV11-2,TRBJ2-7,-,TRBD1,TGTGCCAGCAGCTTCCTAGGGGGCGCTACTTCCTACGAGCAGTACTTC,CASSFLGGATSYEQYF
TRBV6-5,TRBJ1-4,-,-,TGTGCCAGCAGTTGGGTCTTGCGGGGCGAAAAACTGTTTTTT,CASSWVLRGEKLFF